This TCR beta chain was sequenced in a study of CD8 T cells in Susac syndrome. Reverse transcription used roughly 0.45 to 1 ug RNA and random hexamers. A single record per CDR3 protein comes from TCRdb applying MiXCR to the immunoSEQ multiplex PCR reads. The table includes 150,000 to 200,000 distinct CDR3 sequences, approximately 95% detected once. Per the germline V gene, CDR1 is SGHAT and CDR2 is FQNNGV. The length of the CDR3 is 14 residues. After removal of 5 bases from V and 1 base from J, the junction contained 4 bases not matched to a gene. TEMRA cells underwent FACS enrichment and CD8+ and CD4+ T cells underwent negative isolation.

V usage is TRBV11-2 and J usage is TRBJ2-7, with 8 nucleotides matching TRBD1. The sequence was collected from a human donor with Susac syndrome. The specimen sequenced was CD8+ T cells from PBMCs. This CDR3 is CASSLGQDSYEQYF. The DNA of the CDR3 is TGTGCCAGCAGCCTGGGACAGGATTCCTACGAGCAGTACTTC. Combining the CDR3 with reference TRBV11-2 and TRBJ2-7 gives the whole variable domain EAGVAQSPRYKIIEKRQSVAFWCNPISGHATLYWYQQILGQGPKLLIQFQNNGVVDDSQLPKDRFSAERLKGVDSTLKIQPAKLEDSAVYLCASSLGQDSYEQYFGPGTRLTVT.